The 31 T cell receptor beta chains in this list originate from one sample, sequenced in a study of cytomegalovirus exposure and HLA in healthy donors (dated by TCRdb to 2015 to 2018). Library creation used the immunoSEQ multiplex PCR assay. The multiplex PCR relied on a mix of 60 forward primers for TCR Vbeta segments and 13 reverse primers for TCR Jbeta segments. Imported from immuneACCESS, the table was reduced by TCRdb to in-frame sequences with V and J called. These copies leave out some clones; in studies compared against another copy, an unresolved V gene accounts for under half, and the cause of the remainder is not known. In this sample the table shows 250,000 to 350,000 clones, around 86% of which occur a single time. Almost 4% of the sample is taken by the ten largest. The sequencing input was PBMCs. These receptors came from a man aged 40-55 years in good health and CMV-seropositive.

This CDR3 is CASRGQGSGQPQHF. For the CDR3, the DNA is TGTGCCAGCAGGGGACAGGGAAGTGGTCAGCCCCAGCATTTT. The chain joins TRBV7-3 to TRBJ1-5, with 9 bases that match TRBD1. Germline loops: CDR1 SGHTA, CDR2 FQGTGA. This CDR3 contains 14 residues. V shed 6 bases, J shed 6 bases, and the junction held 6 bases outside the gene matches.

V and J are TRBV6-6 and TRBJ2-1; 10 bases map to TRBD2. Germline CDR1 is MNHNY and CDR2 is SVGAGI (reference sequence). V lost 4 bases to trimming and J lost 6 bases; unmatched junction nucleotides: 6. CDR3 length: 15 amino acids. The CDR3 region has the DNA TGTGCCAGCAGTTTAGCGGGAGGAATGGGCAATGAGCAGTTCTTC. This sequence encodes CASSLAGGMGNEQFF.

The chain uses TRBV7-2 and TRBJ1-2, with 8 bases aligning to TRBD1. Germline trimming cut 6 bases from V and 2 bases from J; bases unmatched to any gene: 11. The CDR3 extends over 16 amino acids. Germline lookup yields CDR1 SGHTA and CDR2 FQGNSA. The CDR3: CASSPPPGQANYGYTF. The DNA of the CDR3 is TGTGCCAGCAGTCCTCCTCCGGGACAGGCCAACTATGGCTACACCTTC.

V gene TRBV9 combines with J gene TRBJ2-5; 11 bases align to TRBD1. The CDR3 length is 15 residues. Per the germline V gene, CDR1 is SGDLS and CDR2 is YYNGEE. The ends lost 4 bases at V and 5 bases at J; junction bases unmatched: 7. The chain's CDR3 is CASSPRTGGVETQYF. In nucleotides, the CDR3 is TGTGCCAGCAGCCCCCGGACAGGGGGCGTTGAGACCCAGTACTTC.

V and J are TRBV7-3 and TRBJ2-2; 10 bases line up with TRBD2. Germline CDR1 and CDR2: SGHTA and FQGTGA. V lost 1 base, J lost 2 bases, and 4 bases stayed unmatched. CDR3 size: 17 residues. The CDR3 sequence is CASSLSPSGSNTGELFF. CDR3 coding DNA: TGTGCCAGCAGCTTAAGTCCTAGCGGGAGCAACACCGGGGAGCTGTTTTTT.

The chain combines TRBV28 with TRBJ1-1, with 8 positions matching TRBD1. The ends lost 6 bases at V and 4 bases at J; junction bases unmatched: 7. This CDR3 has 14 amino acids. Germline V gives CDR1 MDHEN, CDR2 SYDVKM. The CDR3 loop reads CASRLQGEGTEAFF. Written as DNA, the CDR3 is TGTGCCAGCAGGTTACAGGGGGAAGGCACTGAAGCTTTCTTT.

The chain employs TRBV9 and TRBJ2-7, with TRBD1 matching over 10 bases. This CDR3 comprises 15 residues. CDR1 is SGDLS and CDR2 is YYNGEE in the germline V gene. V dropped 1 base and J dropped 6; count of bases not matched to a gene: 7. The CDR3 protein is CASSVLGTGVSEQYF. The CDR3 DNA is TGTGCCAGCAGCGTATTAGGGACAGGGGTCTCCGAGCAGTACTTC.

The chain uses TRBV5-1 and TRBJ2-6; unclear D gene. This CDR3 has 17 residues. The germline gives CDR1 SGHRS, CDR2 YFSETQ. V lost 0 bases to trimming and J lost 0 bases, with 10 bases between them. This chain's CDR3 is CASSLDNSFSGANVLTF. CDR3 DNA sequence: TGCGCCAGCAGCTTGGACAATTCATTCTCTGGGGCCAACGTCCTGACTTTC.

The rearrangement links TRBV28 to TRBJ1-2; the D is unclear. CDR1 MDHEN and CDR2 SYDVKM come from the germline V gene. The CDR3 is 17 residues long. Trimming stripped 4 bases from V and 0 bases from J, with 18 bases between. The CDR3: CASSSPRRGTTNYGYTF. The CDR3 DNA reads TGTGCCAGCAGTTCACCCCGCCGGGGTACCACTAACTATGGCTACACCTTC.

The chain's CDR3 is CASSLVSGGETQYF. CDR3 DNA: TGTGCCAGCAGCTTGGTATCAGGGGGAGAGACCCAGTACTTC. The J gene is TRBJ2-5, the V gene TRBV5-6, with 7 bases identical to TRBD1. CDR1 and CDR2 from the germline V gene are SGHDT and YYEEEE. V shed 0 bases and J 4 bases; nucleotides not matched to a gene: 3. This CDR3 spans 14 amino acids.

This clone came up a few times. The gene calls are TRBV28 and TRBJ2-3; TRBD2 might be the D (5 bases). The CDR3 length is 17 residues. V was trimmed by 4 bases and J by 2 bases, leaving 19 bases between them. CDR1 and CDR2 (germline): MDHEN, SYDVKM. CDR3: CASSSQLTREFTDTQYF. As DNA, the CDR3 is TGTGCCAGCAGTTCCCAGCTTACGAGGGAGTTCACAGATACGCAGTATTTT.

The chain employs TRBV28 and TRBJ2-1; a weak D match, TRBD2 (6 bases). Germline V gene data show CDR1 as MDHEN and CDR2 as SYDVKM. The CDR3 contains 14 residues. Trimming removed 3 bases from V and 5 bases from J, with 11 bases in between. As DNA, the CDR3 is TGTGCCAGCAGTTTCGTCGGGGGAGACAATGAGCAGTTCTTC. It specifies CASSFVGGDNEQFF.

The chain employs TRBV9 and TRBJ1-1; D gene uncertain. The germline V gene has CDR1 SGDLS and CDR2 YYNGEE. There are 14 residues in the CDR3. Trimming cost V 0 bases and J 1 base, with 7 bases left between them. This CDR3 is CASSVGRSNTEAFF. The CDR3 region has the DNA TGTGCCAGCAGCGTAGGCAGATCGAACACTGAAGCTTTCTTT. The complete variable domain, with remaining parts taken from reference TRBV9 and TRBJ1-1, reads DSGVTQTPKHLITATGQRVTLRCSPRSGDLSVYWYQQSLDQGLQFLIQYYNGEERAKGNILERFSAQQFPDLHSELNLSSLELGDSALYFCASSVGRSNTEAFFGQGTRLTVV.

This clone is a singleton in its sample. The chain is built from TRBV6-1 and TRBJ2-7; 10 bases fit TRBD1. The J segment lost 6 bases and the V segment lost 3 bases, leaving 11 bases of the junction unmatched. Germline CDR1 and CDR2: MNHNS and SASEGT. CDR3 size: 16 residues. Written as DNA, the CDR3 is TGTGCCAGCAGTGACTGGGGAAGGGACAGGGGTTTCGAGCAGTACTTC. The encoded protein is CASSDWGRDRGFEQYF.

V is TRBV28 and J is TRBJ1-4; D uncertain. The CDR3 contains 14 residues. The V end was cut by 6 bases, the J end by 6 bases, with 14 bases between. Germline V gene data show CDR1 as MDHEN and CDR2 as SYDVKM. The CDR3, as DNA: TGTGCCAGCAGCACCGGTCATCGGGATGAAAAACTGTTTTTT. It specifies CASSTGHRDEKLFF.

This chain uses TRBV5-1 with TRBJ1-2, with 7 positions matching TRBD1. Germline loops: CDR1 SGHRS, CDR2 YFSETQ. Trimming at V came to 0 bases and at J to 7 bases, leaving 3 bases not matched to a gene. The CDR3 has 13 residues. DNA for the CDR3: TGCGCCAGCAGCTTGGAAGGGGGCGTTGGCTACACCTTC. This sequence encodes CASSLEGGVGYTF.

Concerning this clone: One junction end disagrees with the germline gene, perhaps due to a read error. V is TRBV7-9 and J is TRBJ1-2; TRBD1 agrees at 7 bases. CDR1 is SEHNR and CDR2 is FQNEAQ in the germline V gene (reference sequence). The CDR3 covers 14 residues. The CDR3: CSSSLRDSSKGYTF. In DNA, the CDR3 is TGTTCCAGCAGCCTAAGGGACAGTAGTAAGGGCTACACCTTC.

The V call is TRBV18, the J call TRBJ1-5; 8 positions agree with TRBD1. CDR1 and CDR2 from the germline V gene are KGHSH and LQKENI. V shed 3 bases and J 1 base; nucleotides not matched to a gene: 5. This CDR3 is built from 16 residues. In DNA, the CDR3 is TGTGCCAGCTCACCCGGGACAGGCGGAAGCAATCAGCCCCAGCATTTT. Translated, it gives CASSPGTGGSNQPQHF.

A note on this clone: One junction end does not reproduce the germline sequence, and a read error may be involved. The chain recombines TRBV28 with TRBJ2-3; 9 positions agree with TRBD2. Germline V gene lookup returns CDR1 MDHEN and CDR2 SYDVKM. This CDR3 region has 18 residues. CDR3 sequence: CASSLPAGGSLSTGTQYF. The CDR3, as DNA: TGTGCCAGCAGTTTGCCAGCGGGAGGCTCGCTTAGCACAGGTACGCAGTATTTT.

This chain links TRBV4-3 with TRBJ1-4; 10 nucleotides match TRBD1. In germline, CDR1 is LGHNA, CDR2 YSLEER. CDR3 length: 15 residues. Unmatched junction bases numbered 4, after V lost 4 bases and J lost 5 bases. The CDR3 DNA reads as TGCGCCAGCAGCCGGGACAGGGGAACGAATGAAAAACTGTTTTTT. This translates into CASSRDRGTNEKLFF.

The sample holds one count of this clone. V is TRBV9 and J is TRBJ1-1; 9 bases agree with TRBD1. Germline V gene lookup returns CDR1 SGDLS and CDR2 YYNGEE. This CDR3 spans 14 amino acids. V was pared by 5 bases and J by 2 bases, with 4 bases of the junction left unmatched. The CDR3 protein is CASSDTGGNTEAFF. CDR3 sequence (DNA): TGTGCCAGCAGTGATACAGGGGGCAACACTGAAGCTTTCTTT. Looking up the rest from reference TRBV9 and TRBJ1-1 gives the full variable domain: DSGVTQTPKHLITATGQRVTLRCSPRSGDLSVYWYQQSLDQGLQFLIQYYNGEERAKGNILERFSAQQFPDLHSELNLSSLELGDSALYFCASSDTGGNTEAFFGQGTRLTVV.

The chain joins TRBV7-6 to TRBJ2-1, with TRBD2 matching over 12 bases. V lost 5 bases and J lost 0; bases outside the gene matches: 5. CDR3 size: 17 residues. Germline values: CDR1 SGHVS, CDR2 FNYEAQ. The CDR3, as DNA: TGTGCCAGCAGCAGGACTAGCGGGACCAGCTCCTACAATGAGCAGTTCTTC. Amino acids: CASSRTSGTSSYNEQFF.

The chain's CDR3 is CASSVLAGSTDTQYF. The CDR3, as DNA: TGCGCCAGCAGTGTACTAGCGGGGTCCACAGATACGCAGTATTTT. The V gene is TRBV10-2, the J gene TRBJ2-3, with 10 bases identical to TRBD2. This CDR3 is 15 amino acids long. The germline gives CDR1 WSHSY, CDR2 SAAADI. J lost 2 bases, V lost 4 bases, and 3 bases had no gene match.

The chain is built from TRBV20-1 and TRBJ1-5, with a weak D call TRBD1 (5 bases). Trimming shortened V by 6 bases and J by 4 bases, and 7 bases separated the two germline ends. The CDR3 consists of 11 residues. Germline CDR1 and CDR2: DFQATT and SNEGSKA (reference sequence). This CDR3 is CSAAGNQPQHF. DNA of the CDR3: TGCAGTGCCGCAGGGAATCAGCCCCAGCATTTT.

The J gene is TRBJ2-6, the V gene TRBV9, with D unclear. CDR1 is SGDLS, CDR2 YYNGEE, per germline. This CDR3 spans 14 amino acids. Trimming stripped 3 bases from V and 0 bases from J, with 4 bases between. Here the CDR3 DNA reads TGTGCCAGCAGCGGAGACTCTGGGGCCAACGTCCTGACTTTC. Translating gives CASSGDSGANVLTF.

Here the CDR3 reads CASRKGLAGVEQFF. In DNA form, the CDR3 reads TGTGCCAGCAGAAAGGGACTAGCGGGAGTTGAGCAGTTCTTC. This sequence joins TRBV2 and TRBJ2-1; 14 bases line up with TRBD2. CDR3 length: 14 amino acids. CDR1 and CDR2 (germline): SNHLY, FYNNEI. Unmatched junction bases numbered 4, after V lost 6 bases and J lost 9 bases. Supplemented by reference TRBV2 and TRBJ2-1, the full variable domain reads EPEVTQTPSHQVTQMGQEVILRCVPISNHLYFYWYRQILGQKVEFLVSFYNNEISEKSEIFDDQFSVERPDGSNFTLKIRSTKLEDSAMYFCASRKGLAGVEQFFGPGTRLTVL.

The chain is built from TRBV5-1 and TRBJ1-6; 7 bases line up with TRBD1. From germline, CDR1 is SGHRS and CDR2 YFSETQ. The CDR3 totals 16 residues. V lost 3 bases and J lost 0; bases outside the gene matches: 3. The CDR3 loop reads CASSSTGSSYNSPLHF. As DNA, the CDR3 is TGCGCCAGCAGCTCGACAGGGAGCTCCTATAATTCACCCCTCCACTTT.

The chain has TRBV28 and TRBJ2-3; TRBD2 might be the D (7 bases). The CDR3 is 14 residues long. V lost 6 bases, J lost 1 base, and 11 bases lay in between. CDR1 and CDR2 from the germline V gene are MDHEN and SYDVKM. This CDR3 reads CASSKGGGTDTQYF. CDR3 sequence (DNA): TGTGCCAGCAGCAAGGGGGGGGGCACAGATACGCAGTATTTT.

This clone has only one observation. The chain couples TRBV2 to TRBJ1-2; the D is unclear. CDR1 SNHLY and CDR2 FYNNEI come from the germline V gene. The V end was cut by 0 bases, the J end by 3 bases, with 8 bases between. The CDR3 contains 14 residues. Here the CDR3 reads CASSEALIDYGYTF. CDR3 DNA sequence: TGTGCCAGCAGTGAAGCGCTAATTGACTATGGCTACACCTTC. Complete variable domain (other parts from reference TRBV2 and TRBJ1-2): EPEVTQTPSHQVTQMGQEVILRCVPISNHLYFYWYRQILGQKVEFLVSFYNNEISEKSEIFDDQFSVERPDGSNFTLKIRSTKLEDSAMYFCASSEALIDYGYTFGSGTRLTVV.

The J gene is TRBJ2-7, the V gene TRBV6-5; maybe TRBD2 (6 bases). Germline CDR1 is MNHEY and CDR2 is SVGAGI. V lost 6 bases and J lost 5, with 14 bases in between. The CDR3 runs to 13 residues. DNA for the CDR3: TGTGCCAGCAGCCGCGGGGTTTCTCACGAGCAGTACTTC. Protein: CASSRGVSHEQYF.

The chain employs TRBV6-1 and TRBJ2-7; 9 positions agree with TRBD2. The CDR3 is 15 residues long. V shed 5 bases, J shed 3 bases, and the junction held 8 bases outside the gene matches. Germline V CDR1 and CDR2: MNHNS, SASEGT. This CDR3 reads CASSFFSGRDYEQYF. CDR3 nucleotide sequence: TGTGCCAGCAGTTTTTTTAGCGGGAGAGACTACGAGCAGTACTTC.